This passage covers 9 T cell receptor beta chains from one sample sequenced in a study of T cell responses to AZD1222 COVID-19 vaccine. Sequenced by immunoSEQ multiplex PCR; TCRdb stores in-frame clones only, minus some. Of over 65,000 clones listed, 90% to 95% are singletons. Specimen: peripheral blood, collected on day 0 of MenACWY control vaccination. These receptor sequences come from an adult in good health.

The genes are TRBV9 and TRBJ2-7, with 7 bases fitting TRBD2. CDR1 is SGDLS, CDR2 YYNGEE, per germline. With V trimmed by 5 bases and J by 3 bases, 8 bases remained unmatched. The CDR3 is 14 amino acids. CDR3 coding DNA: TGTGCCAGCAGTGTCGGACTAGAGAACTACGAGCAGTACTTC. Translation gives CASSVGLENYEQYF.

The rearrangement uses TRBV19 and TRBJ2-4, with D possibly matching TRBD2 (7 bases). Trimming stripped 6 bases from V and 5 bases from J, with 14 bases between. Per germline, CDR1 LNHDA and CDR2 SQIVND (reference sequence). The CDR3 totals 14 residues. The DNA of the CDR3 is TGTGCCAGTAGCCAACAGGGAGGGGAAAACATTCAGTACTTC. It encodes CASSQQGGENIQYF.

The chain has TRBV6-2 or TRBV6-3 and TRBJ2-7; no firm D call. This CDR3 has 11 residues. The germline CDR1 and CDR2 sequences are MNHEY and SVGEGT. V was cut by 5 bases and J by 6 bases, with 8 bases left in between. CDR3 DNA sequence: TGTGCCAGCAGTGGCGTAGCCGAGCAGTACTTC. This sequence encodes CASSGVAEQYF.

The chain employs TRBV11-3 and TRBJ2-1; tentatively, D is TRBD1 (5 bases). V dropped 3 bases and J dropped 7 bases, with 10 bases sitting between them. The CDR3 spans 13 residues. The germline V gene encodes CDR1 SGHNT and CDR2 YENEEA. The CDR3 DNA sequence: TGTGCCAGCAGCTTCAGGGTTTGGAATGAGCAGTTCTTC. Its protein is CASSFRVWNEQFF. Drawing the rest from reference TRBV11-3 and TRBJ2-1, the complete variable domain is EAGVVQSPRYKIIEKKQPVAFWCNPISGHNTLYWYLQNLGQGPELLIRYENEEAVDDSQLPKDRFSAERLKGVDSTLKIQPAELGDSAVYLCASSFRVWNEQFFGPGTRLTVL.

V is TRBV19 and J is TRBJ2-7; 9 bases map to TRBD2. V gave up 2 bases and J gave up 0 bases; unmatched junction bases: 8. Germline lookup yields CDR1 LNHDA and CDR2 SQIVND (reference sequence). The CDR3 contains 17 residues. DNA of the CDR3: TGTGCCAGTAGTATACAACTAGCGGGCTTAAGCTCCTACGAGCAGTACTTC. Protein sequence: CASSIQLAGLSSYEQYF.

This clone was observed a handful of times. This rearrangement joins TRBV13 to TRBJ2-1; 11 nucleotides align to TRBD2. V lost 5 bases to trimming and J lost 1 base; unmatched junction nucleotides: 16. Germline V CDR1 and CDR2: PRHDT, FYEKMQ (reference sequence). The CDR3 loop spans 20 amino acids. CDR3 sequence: CASSIARRTSGRTSYNEQFF. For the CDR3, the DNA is TGTGCCAGCAGCATAGCCCGGCGGACTAGCGGGCGAACGTCCTACAATGAGCAGTTCTTC.

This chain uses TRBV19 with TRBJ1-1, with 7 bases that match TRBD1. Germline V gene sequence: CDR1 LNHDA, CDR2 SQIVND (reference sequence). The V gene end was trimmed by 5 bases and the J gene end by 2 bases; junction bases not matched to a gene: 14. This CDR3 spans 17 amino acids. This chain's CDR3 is CASSRMGGWDSNTEAFF. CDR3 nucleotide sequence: TGTGCCAGTAGTCGCATGGGAGGGTGGGACAGTAACACTGAAGCTTTCTTT.

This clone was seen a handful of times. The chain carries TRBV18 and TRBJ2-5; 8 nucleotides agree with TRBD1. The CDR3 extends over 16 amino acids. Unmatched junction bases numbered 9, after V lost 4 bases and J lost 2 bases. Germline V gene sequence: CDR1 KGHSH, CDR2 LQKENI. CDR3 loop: CASSLFTGQAQETQYF. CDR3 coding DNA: TGTGCCAGCTCACTTTTTACGGGACAGGCACAAGAGACCCAGTACTTC.

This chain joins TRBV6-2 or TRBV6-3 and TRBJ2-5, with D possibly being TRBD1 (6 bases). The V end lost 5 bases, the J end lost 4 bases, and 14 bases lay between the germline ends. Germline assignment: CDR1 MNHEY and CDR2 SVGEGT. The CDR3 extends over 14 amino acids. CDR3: CASSPTSGVETQYF. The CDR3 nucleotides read TGTGCCAGCAGTCCAACATCAGGGGTAGAGACCCAGTACTTC.